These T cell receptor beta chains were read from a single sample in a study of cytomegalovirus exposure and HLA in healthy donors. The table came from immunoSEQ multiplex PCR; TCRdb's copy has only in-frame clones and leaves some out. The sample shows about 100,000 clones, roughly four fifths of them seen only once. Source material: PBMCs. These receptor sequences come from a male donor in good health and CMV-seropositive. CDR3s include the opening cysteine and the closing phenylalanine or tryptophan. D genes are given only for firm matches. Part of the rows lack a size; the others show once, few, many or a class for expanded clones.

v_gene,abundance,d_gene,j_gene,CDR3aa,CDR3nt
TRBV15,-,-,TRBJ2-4,CATSNREGVIQYF,TGTGCCACCAGCAACAGGGAGGGAGTCATTCAGTACTTC
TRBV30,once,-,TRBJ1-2,CAWWAGLPNYGYTF,TGTGCCTGGTGGGCAGGCCTACCTAACTATGGCTACACCTTC
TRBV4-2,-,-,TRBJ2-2,CASSQEIGNTGELFF,TGTGCCAGCAGCCAAGAAATCGGGAATACCGGGGAGCTGTTTTTT
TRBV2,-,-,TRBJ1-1,CASSRGEGTEAFF,TGTGCCAGCAGCCGGGGGGAGGGAACTGAAGCTTTCTTT
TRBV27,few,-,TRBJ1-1,CASSLRQAITEAFF,TGTGCCAGCAGTTTAAGACAGGCGATCACTGAAGCTTTCTTT
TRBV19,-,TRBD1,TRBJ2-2,CASGQAPGGELFF,TGTGCCAGTGGACAGGCCCCCGGCGGGGAGCTGTTTTTT
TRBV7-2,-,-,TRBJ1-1,CASSPRGQEAFF,TGTGCCAGCAGCCCAAGAGGGCAAGAAGCTTTCTTT
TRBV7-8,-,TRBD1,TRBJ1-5,CASSFGDSSNQPQHF,TGTGCCAGCAGCTTCGGGGACAGCAGCAATCAGCCCCAGCATTTT
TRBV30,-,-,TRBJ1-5,CAWSGGRVGQPQHF,TGTGCCTGGAGTGGGGGCCGGGTCGGTCAGCCCCAGCATTTT
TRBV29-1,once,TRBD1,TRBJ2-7,CSVTGTGEYEQYF,TGCAGCGTGACCGGGACAGGGGAGTACGAGCAGTACTTC
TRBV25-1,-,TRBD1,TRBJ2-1,CARGTVIYNEQFF,TGTGCCAGAGGGACAGTTATTTACAATGAGCAGTTCTTC
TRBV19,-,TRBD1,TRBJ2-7,CASRPTGGSYEQYF,TGTGCCAGTAGACCGACAGGGGGGTCCTACGAGCAGTACTTC
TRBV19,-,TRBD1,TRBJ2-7,CASSPHRGHDPYEQYF,TGTGCCAGTAGTCCCCACAGGGGGCATGATCCCTACGAGCAGTACTTC
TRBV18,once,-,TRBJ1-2,CASSPPGRERGYTF,TGTGCCAGCTCACCACCGGGCAGGGAACGTGGCTACACCTTC
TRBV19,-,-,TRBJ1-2,CASSIGGRANYGYTF,TGTGCCAGTAGTATTGGGGGCAGAGCTAACTATGGCTACACCTTC
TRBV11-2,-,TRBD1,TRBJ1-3,CASSTRSQGSSGNTIYF,TGTGCCAGCAGCACAAGATCACAGGGGTCCTCTGGAAACACCATATATTTT
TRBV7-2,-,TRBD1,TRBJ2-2,CASSTRTGLSTGELFF,TGTGCCAGCAGCACCAGGACAGGGCTGTCCACCGGGGAGCTGTTTTTT
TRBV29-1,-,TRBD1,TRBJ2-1,CSVSRQGEYNEQFF,TGCAGCGTTAGCCGACAGGGGGAGTACAATGAGCAGTTCTTC
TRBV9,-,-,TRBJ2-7,CASSVGSGPYEQYF,TGTGCCAGCAGCGTAGGATCTGGGCCCTACGAGCAGTACTTC
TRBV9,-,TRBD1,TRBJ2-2,CASSRQGAFTGELFF,TGTGCCAGCAGCCGTCAGGGGGCGTTTACCGGGGAGCTGTTTTTT